A single T cell receptor beta chain is shown here with its context. Its target is unknown. This specimen belongs to a study of blood T cells in healthy people across ages. Each donor gave roughly 9.1 milliliters of peripheral blood. General study points: Any changes in expanded clonotypes were possibly confounded, as donor CMV status remained unknown.

This CDR3 has 16 residues. CDR1 is SGHTA and CDR2 is FQGNSA in the germline V gene. V lost 1 base, J lost 10 bases, and 20 bases lay in between. PCR was performed a second time for roughly 6 to 12 cycles using a sample-barcoded 5' primer and a J-beta primer mix. TCRdb processed the 5' RACE reads anew with MiXCR; each CDR3 protein has one entry. The data show 1.5 million or so distinct CDR3 sequences, roughly 40% seen once. This sequence joins TRBV7-2 and TRBJ2-1; D is possibly TRBD1 (5 bases). This TCR derives from a woman aged 18-35 years in good health. Material for sequencing was blood. The CDR3 DNA sequence: TGTGCCAGCAGCTTAGAAGGCGGTGTAGGGGTCAGGGAGCAGTTCTTC. Amino acid sequence: CASSLEGGVGVREQFF.